Detailed here is one T cell receptor beta chain. Its antigen is currently unknown. The record originates from a study of CXCR3-negative and CXCR3-positive naive CD8 T cells. Regarding the study as a whole: TRB CDR3 hydrophobicity was greater in CXCR3-positive naive cells than in CXCR3-negative naive cells.

Carrying UMI labels, the TRB cDNA libraries were prepared through 5' RACE. No DNA is given; TCRdb re-called the 5' RACE reads and lists each CDR3 protein once. The sample table includes 120,000 to 150,000 distinct CDR3 sequences. CDR1 is SGHAT, CDR2 FQNNGV, per germline. CDR3 length: 13 residues. The rearrangement links TRBV11-2 to TRBJ2-1. The source is a human donor in good health. Some clones in this sample may be carry-over from other donors' samples. Sequenced input: naive CXCR3+ CD8+ T cells from blood. Subset specified: CD45RO-CCR7+CD27+CD95- naive CD8+ T cells expressing CXCR3 (TNR3+). The CDR3 loop is CASSLDEASEQFF.